This TCR beta chain came from a study of cytomegalovirus exposure and HLA in healthy donors. Findings and caveats of the study: In a later analysis, donors in an Asian-associated ancestry cluster reportedly had fewer N-insertions in productive TCRs than the cohort mean.

The ends were cut back, 3 bases at V and 8 bases at J, with 10 bases in the middle. The CDR3 is made up of 12 amino acids. Per germline, CDR1 MDHEN and CDR2 SYDVKM. Comments on this clone: The antigen remains undetermined.

PCR involved 60 Vbeta and 13 Jbeta primers. The repertoire was sequenced with immunoSEQ multiplex PCR; TCRdb's copy has only in-frame clones and lacks some. This sample carries around 71,000 clones, roughly 64% of them seen once, and the ten largest clones take about 5.7%. The sequenced sample was PBMCs. This sequence joins TRBV28 and TRBJ1-1; unclear D gene. The TCR was taken from a man aged 25-45 years in good health and CMV-seropositive. The CDR3 DNA reads as TGTGCCAGCAGTTTCGGTCCCGGGGAAGCTTTCTTT. Translating it yields CASSFGPGEAFF.